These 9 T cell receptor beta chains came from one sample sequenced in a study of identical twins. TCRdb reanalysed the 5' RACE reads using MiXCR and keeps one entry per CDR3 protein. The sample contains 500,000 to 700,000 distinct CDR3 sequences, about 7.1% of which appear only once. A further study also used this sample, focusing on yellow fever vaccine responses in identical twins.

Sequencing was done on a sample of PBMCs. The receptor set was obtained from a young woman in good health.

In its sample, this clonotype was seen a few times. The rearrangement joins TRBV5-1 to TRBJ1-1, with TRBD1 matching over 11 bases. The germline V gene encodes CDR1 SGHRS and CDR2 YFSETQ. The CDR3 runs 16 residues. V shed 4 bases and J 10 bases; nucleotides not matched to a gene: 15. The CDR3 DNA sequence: TGCGCCAGCAGCCCGGGACAGGGGGGAACCACCGTGGGAGCTTTCTTT. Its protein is CASSPGQGGTTVGAFF.

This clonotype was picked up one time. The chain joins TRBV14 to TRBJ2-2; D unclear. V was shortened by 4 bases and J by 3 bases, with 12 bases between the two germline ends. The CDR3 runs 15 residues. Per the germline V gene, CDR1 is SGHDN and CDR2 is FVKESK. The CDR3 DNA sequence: TGTGCCAGCAGCCGGGCTGGCTACGACACCGGGGAGCTGTTTTTT. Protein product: CASSRAGYDTGELFF.

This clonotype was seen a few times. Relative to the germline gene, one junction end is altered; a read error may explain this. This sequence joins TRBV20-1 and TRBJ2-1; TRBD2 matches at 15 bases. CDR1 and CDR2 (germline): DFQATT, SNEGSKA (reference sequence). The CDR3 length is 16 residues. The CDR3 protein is CCARERTSGRGYEQFF. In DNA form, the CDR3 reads TGCTGTGCTAGAGAACGGACTAGCGGGAGGGGGTATGAGCAGTTCTTC.

This CDR3 reads CASSWGLAGTTNTGELFF. CDR3 bases: TGCGCCAGCAGCTGGGGCCTAGCGGGGACGACGAACACCGGGGAGCTGTTTTTT. The rearrangement joins TRBV5-1 to TRBJ2-2, with TRBD2 matching 9 bases. Germline CDR1 SGHRS, CDR2 YFSETQ. V was pared by 3 bases and J by 0 bases, with 9 bases of the junction left unmatched. The CDR3 contains 18 residues.

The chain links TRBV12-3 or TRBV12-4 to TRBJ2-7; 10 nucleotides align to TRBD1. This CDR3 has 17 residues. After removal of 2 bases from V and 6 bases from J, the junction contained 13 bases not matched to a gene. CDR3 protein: CASSLLGRGTGVREQYF. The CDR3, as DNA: TGTGCCAGCAGTTTATTGGGAAGGGGGACAGGGGTTCGCGAGCAGTACTTC.

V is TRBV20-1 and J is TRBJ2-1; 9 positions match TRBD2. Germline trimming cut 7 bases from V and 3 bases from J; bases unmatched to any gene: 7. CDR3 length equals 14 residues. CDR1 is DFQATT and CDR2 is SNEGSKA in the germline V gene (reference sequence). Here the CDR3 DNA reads TGCAGTGTCAGGGGCGGGGGGGACTACAATGAGCAGTTCTTC. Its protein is CSVRGGGDYNEQFF.

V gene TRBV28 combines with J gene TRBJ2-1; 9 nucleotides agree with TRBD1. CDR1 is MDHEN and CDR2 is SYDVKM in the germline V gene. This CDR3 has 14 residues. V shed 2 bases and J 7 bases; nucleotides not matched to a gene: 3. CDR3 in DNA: TGTGCCAGCAGTTTAGGGACAGGGTTTAATGAGCAGTTCTTC. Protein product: CASSLGTGFNEQFF. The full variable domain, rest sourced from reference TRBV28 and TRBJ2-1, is DVKVTQSSRYLVKRTGEKVFLECVQDMDHENMFWYRQDPGLGLRLIYFSYDVKMKEKGDIPEGYSVSREKKERFSLILESASTNQTSMYLCASSLGTGFNEQFFGPGTRLTVL.

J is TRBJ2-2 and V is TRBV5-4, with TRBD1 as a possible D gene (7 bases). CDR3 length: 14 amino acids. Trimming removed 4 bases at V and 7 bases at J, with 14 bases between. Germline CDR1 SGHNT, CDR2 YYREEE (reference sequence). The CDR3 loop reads CASSRTGEDGELFF. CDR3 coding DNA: TGTGCCAGCAGCCGTACAGGGGAGGACGGGGAGCTGTTTTTT.

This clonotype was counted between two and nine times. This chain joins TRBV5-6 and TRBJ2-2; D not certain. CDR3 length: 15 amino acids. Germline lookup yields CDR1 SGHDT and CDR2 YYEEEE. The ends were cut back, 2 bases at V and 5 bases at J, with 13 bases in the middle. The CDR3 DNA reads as TGTGCCAGCAGCTTCTTCAGGCTAATAACCGGGGAGCTGTTTTTT. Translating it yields CASSFFRLITGELFF.